This is a list of T cell receptor beta chains from one sample in a study of technical replicates of blood from a few donors. Generated by immunoSEQ multiplex PCR, the TCRdb table keeps only in-frame clones and is missing some. The data show about 60,000 clones, around 87% seen once. Sequencing was performed on PBMCs. The receptors here all came from a human donor in good health. Some clones in this sample may be carry-over from other donors' samples. Each CDR3 is given with its conserved first and last residue.

V,length,J,CDR3
TRBV19,17,TRBJ1-5,CASTFLTGFGGNQPQHF
TRBV27,16,TRBJ2-2,CASSPTQRGLAGELFF
TRBV19,16,TRBJ2-7,CASSSRGGPTQYEQYF
TRBV12-5,14,TRBJ2-7,CASGLPGTVYEQYF
TRBV7-2,17,TRBJ1-2,CASSAQSTGGANYGYTF
TRBV14,13,TRBJ1-2,CASSPYLTYGYTF
TRBV19,11,TRBJ2-7,CASRQGREQYF
TRBV6-5,14,TRBJ1-3,CASSSTVSGNTIYF
TRBV6-1,15,TRBJ1-2,CASSGRQGAWYGYTF
TRBV7-2,14,TRBJ1-5,CASREGGGNQPQHF
TRBV2,13,TRBJ2-2,CASSGQFTGELFF
TRBV7-9,14,TRBJ1-1,CASSTGRGIHEAFF